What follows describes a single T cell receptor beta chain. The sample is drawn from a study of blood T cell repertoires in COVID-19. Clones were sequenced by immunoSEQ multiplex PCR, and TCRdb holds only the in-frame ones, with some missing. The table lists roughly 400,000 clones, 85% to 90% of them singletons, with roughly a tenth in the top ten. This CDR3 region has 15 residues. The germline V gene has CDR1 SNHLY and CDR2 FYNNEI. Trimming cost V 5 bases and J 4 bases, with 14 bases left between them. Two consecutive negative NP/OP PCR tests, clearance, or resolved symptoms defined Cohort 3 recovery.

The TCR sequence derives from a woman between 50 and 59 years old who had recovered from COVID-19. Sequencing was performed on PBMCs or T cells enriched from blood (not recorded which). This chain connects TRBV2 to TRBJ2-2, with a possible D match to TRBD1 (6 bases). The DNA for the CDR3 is TGTGCCAGCAGTCCCCTTCAGGGGTTCACCGGGGAGCTGTTTTTT. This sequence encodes CASSPLQGFTGELFF.